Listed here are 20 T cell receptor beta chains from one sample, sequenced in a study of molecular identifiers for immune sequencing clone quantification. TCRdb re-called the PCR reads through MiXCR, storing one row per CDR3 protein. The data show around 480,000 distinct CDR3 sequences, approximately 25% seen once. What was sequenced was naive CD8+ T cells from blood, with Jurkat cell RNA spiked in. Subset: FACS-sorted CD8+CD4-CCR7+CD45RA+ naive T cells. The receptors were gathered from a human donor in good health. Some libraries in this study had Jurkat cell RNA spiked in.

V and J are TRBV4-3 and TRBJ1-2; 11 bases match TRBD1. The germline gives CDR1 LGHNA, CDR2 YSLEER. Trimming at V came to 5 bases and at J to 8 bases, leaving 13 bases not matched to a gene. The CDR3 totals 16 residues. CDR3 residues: CASSAWTGGASSGYTF. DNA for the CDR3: TGCGCCAGCAGCGCATGGACAGGGGGCGCTTCCTCCGGCTACACCTTC.

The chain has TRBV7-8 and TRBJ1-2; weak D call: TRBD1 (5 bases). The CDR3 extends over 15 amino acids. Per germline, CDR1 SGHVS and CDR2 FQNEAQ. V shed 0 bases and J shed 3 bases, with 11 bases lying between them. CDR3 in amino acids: CASSLAWQGDYGYTF. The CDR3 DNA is TGTGCCAGCAGCTTAGCGTGGCAGGGCGACTATGGCTACACCTTC.

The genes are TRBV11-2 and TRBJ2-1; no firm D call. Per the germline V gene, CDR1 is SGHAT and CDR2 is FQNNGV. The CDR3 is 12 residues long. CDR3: CRSSLTGNEQFF. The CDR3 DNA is TGTCGCAGCAGCTTAACGGGCAATGAGCAGTTCTTC. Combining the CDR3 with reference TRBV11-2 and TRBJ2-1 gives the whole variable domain EAGVAQSPRYKIIEKRQSVAFWCNPISGHATLYWYQQILGQGPKLLIQFQNNGVVDDSQLPKDRFSAERLKGVDSTLKIQPAKLEDSAVYLCRSSLTGNEQFFGPGTRLTVL.

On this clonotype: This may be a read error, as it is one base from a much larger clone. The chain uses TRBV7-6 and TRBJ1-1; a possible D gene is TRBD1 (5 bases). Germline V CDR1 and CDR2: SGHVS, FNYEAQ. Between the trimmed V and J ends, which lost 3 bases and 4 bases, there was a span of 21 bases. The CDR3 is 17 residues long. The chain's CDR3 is CASSFLSGGRGITEAFF. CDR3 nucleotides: TGTGCCAGCAGCTTCCTAAGTGGGGGACGGGGGATCACTGAAGCTTTCTTT.

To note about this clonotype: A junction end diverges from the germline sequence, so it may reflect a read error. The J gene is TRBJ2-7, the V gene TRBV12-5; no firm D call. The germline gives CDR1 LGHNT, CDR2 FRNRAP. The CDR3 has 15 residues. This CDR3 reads CASVCRVMLLYERYF. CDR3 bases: TGTGCTAGTGTCTGTAGGGTCATGCTTTTATACGAGCGGTACTTC.

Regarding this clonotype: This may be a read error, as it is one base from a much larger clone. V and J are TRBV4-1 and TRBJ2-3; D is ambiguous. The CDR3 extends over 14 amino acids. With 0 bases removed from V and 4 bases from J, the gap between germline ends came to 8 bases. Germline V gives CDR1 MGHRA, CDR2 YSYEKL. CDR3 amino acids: CASSQEGFPDTQYF. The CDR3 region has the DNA TGCGCCAGCAGCCAAGAAGGGTTCCCAGATACGCAGTATTTT.

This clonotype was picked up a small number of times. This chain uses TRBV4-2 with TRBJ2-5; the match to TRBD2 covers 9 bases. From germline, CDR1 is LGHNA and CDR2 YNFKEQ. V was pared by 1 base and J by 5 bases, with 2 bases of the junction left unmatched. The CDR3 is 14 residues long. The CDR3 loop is CASSQVSGSETQYF. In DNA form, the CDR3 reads TGTGCCAGCAGCCAAGTTAGCGGGAGCGAGACCCAGTACTTC.

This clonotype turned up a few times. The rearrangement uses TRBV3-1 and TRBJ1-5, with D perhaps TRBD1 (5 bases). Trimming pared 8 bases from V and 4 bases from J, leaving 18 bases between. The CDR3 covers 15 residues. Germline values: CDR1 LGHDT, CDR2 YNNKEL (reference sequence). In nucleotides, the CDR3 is TGTGCCAGCTCTGGTGACGGGACGGAAAATCAGCCCCAGCATTTT. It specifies CASSGDGTENQPQHF. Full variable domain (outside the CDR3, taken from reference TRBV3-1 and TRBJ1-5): DTAVSQTPKYLVTQMGNDKSIKCEQNLGHDTMYWYKQDSKKFLKIMFSYNNKELIINETVPNRFSPKSPDKAHLNLHINSLELGDSAVYFCASSGDGTENQPQHFGDGTRLSIL.

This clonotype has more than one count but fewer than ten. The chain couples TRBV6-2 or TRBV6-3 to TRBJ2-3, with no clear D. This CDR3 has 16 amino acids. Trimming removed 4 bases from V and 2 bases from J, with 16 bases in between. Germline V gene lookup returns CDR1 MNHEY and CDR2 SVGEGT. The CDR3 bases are TGTGCCAGCAGTTTGATTGGTTATTCATTCACAGATACGCAGTATTTT. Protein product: CASSLIGYSFTDTQYF.

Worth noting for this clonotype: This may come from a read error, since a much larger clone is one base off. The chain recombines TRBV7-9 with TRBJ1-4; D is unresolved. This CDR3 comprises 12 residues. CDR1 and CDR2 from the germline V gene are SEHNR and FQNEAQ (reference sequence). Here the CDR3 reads CAGRSQNENLFF. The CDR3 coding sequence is TGTGCCGGCCGCAGCCAGAATGAAAACCTGTTTTTT.

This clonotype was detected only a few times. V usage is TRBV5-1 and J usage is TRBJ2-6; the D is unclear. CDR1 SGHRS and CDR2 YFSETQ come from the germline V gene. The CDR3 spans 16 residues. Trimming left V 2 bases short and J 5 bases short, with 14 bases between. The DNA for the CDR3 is TGCGCCAGCAGCTTCAGGACGACCCAAAGGGCCAACGTCCTGACTTTC. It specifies CASSFRTTQRANVLTF.

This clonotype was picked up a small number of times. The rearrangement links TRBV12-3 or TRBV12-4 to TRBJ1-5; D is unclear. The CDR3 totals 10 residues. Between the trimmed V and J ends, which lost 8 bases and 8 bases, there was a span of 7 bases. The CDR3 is CASGQKPQHF. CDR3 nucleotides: TGTGCCAGCGGTCAAAAGCCCCAGCATTTT.

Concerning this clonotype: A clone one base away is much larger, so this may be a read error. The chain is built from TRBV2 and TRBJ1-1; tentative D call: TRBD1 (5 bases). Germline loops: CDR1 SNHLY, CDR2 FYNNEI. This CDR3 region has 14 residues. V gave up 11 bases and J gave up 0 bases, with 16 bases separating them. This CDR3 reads CARIGGRLNTEAFF. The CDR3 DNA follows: TGTGCCCGCATTGGGGGTAGACTGAACACTGAAGCTTTCTTT.

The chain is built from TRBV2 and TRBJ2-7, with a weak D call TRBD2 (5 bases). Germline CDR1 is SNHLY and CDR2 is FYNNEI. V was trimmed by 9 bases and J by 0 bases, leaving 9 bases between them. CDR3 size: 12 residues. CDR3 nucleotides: TGTGCCAGTACGCGGGTCTCCTACGAGCAGTACTTC. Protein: CASTRVSYEQYF.

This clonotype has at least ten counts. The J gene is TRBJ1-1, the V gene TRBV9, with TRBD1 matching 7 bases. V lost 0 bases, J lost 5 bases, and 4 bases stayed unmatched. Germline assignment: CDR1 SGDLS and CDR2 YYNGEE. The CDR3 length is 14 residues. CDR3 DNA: TGTGCCAGCAGCGTAGGAGGGGGCGGGACTGAAGCTTTCTTT. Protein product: CASSVGGGGTEAFF.

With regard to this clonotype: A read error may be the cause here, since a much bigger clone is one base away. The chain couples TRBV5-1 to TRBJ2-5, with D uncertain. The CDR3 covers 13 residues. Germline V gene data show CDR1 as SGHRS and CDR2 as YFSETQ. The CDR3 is CASNLESEETQYF. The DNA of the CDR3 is TGCGCCAGCAACTTGGAGTCTGAAGAGACCCAGTACTTC.

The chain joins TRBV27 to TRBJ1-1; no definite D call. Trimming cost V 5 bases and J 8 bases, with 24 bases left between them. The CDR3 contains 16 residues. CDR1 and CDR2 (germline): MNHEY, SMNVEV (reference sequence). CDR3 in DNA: TGTGCCAGCAGTCCCATCTTTGTACATTCGCCTCAGGAAGCTTTCTTT. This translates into CASSPIFVHSPQEAFF.

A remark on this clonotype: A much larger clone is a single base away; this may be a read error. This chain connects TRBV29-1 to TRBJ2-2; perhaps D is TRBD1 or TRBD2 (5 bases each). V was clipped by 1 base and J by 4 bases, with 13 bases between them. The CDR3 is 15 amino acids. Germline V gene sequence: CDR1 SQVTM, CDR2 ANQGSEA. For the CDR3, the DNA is TGCAGCGTTGAAGTTAACGGGGCGATCACCGGGGAGCTGTTTTTT. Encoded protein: CSVEVNGAITGELFF.

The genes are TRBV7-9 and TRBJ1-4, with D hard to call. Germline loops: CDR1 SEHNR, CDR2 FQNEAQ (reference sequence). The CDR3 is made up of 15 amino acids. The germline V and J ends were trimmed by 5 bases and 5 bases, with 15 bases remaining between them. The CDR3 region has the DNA TGTGCCAGCAGCGCAAGGACTGCTTCCAATGAAAAACTGTTTTTT. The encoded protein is CASSARTASNEKLFF.

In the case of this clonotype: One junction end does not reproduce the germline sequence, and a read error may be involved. For the CDR3, the DNA is TGCGGCGTTGAAAGAATGAACACTGAAGCTTTCTTT. Amino acids: CGVERMNTEAFF. The chain couples TRBV29-1 to TRBJ1-1; D ambiguous. Germline CDR1 is SQVTM and CDR2 is ANQGSEA. CDR3 size: 12 residues. Complete variable domain (other parts from reference TRBV29-1 and TRBJ1-1): SAVISQKPSRDICQRGTSLTIQCQVDSQVTMMFWYRQQPGQSLTLIATANQGSEATYESGFVIDKFPISRPNLTFSTLTVSNMSPEDSSIYLCGVERMNTEAFFGQGTRLTVV.